What follows is one TCR beta chain and its context. Its antigen target is currently unknown. One base away there is no much larger clone; base qualities are not given. The donors were healthy, HIV-negative adults with no recently reported acute infections or vaccinations. All donors were Caucasian adults living in Nashville, Tennessee, USA. CD4+ T cells were enriched by magnetic negative selection, after which naive cells were positively selected on CD45RA and the negative fraction was taken as the memory subset. Blood was obtained by leukapheresis, after which PBMCs were separated by Ficoll-Histopaque density gradient centrifugation and cryopreserved in liquid nitrogen vapor phase. Analytical flow cytometry was used to check the purity and quantity of every magnetically sorted T cell population. Genomic DNA was isolated from each sorted fraction and quantified by UV absorbance on a Nanodrop 2000c.

V and J are trimmed by 4 bases and 1 base, and the gene matches miss 11 bases of the junction. There are 17 amino acids in the CDR3, from cysteine to phenylalanine inclusive. The only DNA kept is the CDR3, 51 bases in frame from the first base. The germline V gene yields SNHLY for CDR1 and FYNNEI for CDR2. This entry comes from a study of shared clonotypes between healthy human individuals (dated by TCRdb to about 2020). A note on the overall study: Three men and a couple of women, aged 18 to 49 years, made up the cohort. Per donor, leukapheresis produced somewhere between about 0.9 and 9 billion PBMCs. Blood TCR repertoires of about five healthy adults were deeply sequenced to estimate repertoire size and the extent of clonotype sharing between individuals. Per donor, three plates each were used for CD4 naive and CD4 memory, two for CD8 naive, and one for CD8 memory. Different laboratories and diverse techniques were used to prepare libraries and sequence TCR repertoires, to increase sequencing depth and limit assay-specific biases. The study at large found these results: Naive subsets generally had larger estimated clonotype richness than memory subsets did. Sharing across a handful of donors was observed for approximately 5% of naive CD4, less than 4% of naive CD8, 2% to 2.5% of memory CD4, and about 0.4% of memory CD8 clonotypes. Because the study included a small number of donors, the genetic and exposure-history diversity represented was limited. Sampling was limited to blood, and TCR repertoires in tissue likely differ from TCR repertoires in blood. Compared with non-shared clonotypes, clonotypes shared by all four sorted-subset donors had higher generation probabilities. Incomplete sequencing was indicated by rarefaction of sorted-subset datasets, despite the large sequencing depth. Pairwise subsampling led to the expectation that sequencing depth would affect the degree of clonotype sharing among donors.

Using the deep immunoSEQ assay, TCR CDR3 regions were amplified from genomic DNA by multiplex PCR. Genomic DNA extracted from each cell subset was distributed evenly over all wells of several immunoSEQ 96-well plates, and each plate served as one replicate. For sorted subsets, roughly 0.2 ug genomic DNA, equal to about 30,000 T cell genomes, was loaded into each replicate PCR. The purified libraries were quantified using a Qubit 3.0 fluorometer, sized with a Bioanalyzer 2100, and then quantified again using the KAPA Library Quantification kit. Each immunoSEQ 96-well plate was sequenced on its own single-read 150-cycle Illumina NextSeq 550 flow cell. The original pipeline was this. Because the immunoSEQ output included only junctional sequences and no quality scores, the filtering could not be the same as the filtering used for full-length reads. Sequences were annotated with PyIR, a Python wrapper for IgBLAST v1.9, using IMGT germline references to assign V/J genes and CDR3. Reads were removed for weak V/J assignments (E-value above 1e-6), missing CDR3, stop codons, out-of-frame junctions, or ambiguous translated residues. V3J clonotypes were defined by identical inferred V gene, J gene, and CDR3 amino acid sequence. The percentage overlap between two repertoires was calculated by dividing the number of shared unique clonotypes by the size of the smaller repertoire. Repertoire richness was assessed with RTK rarefaction, the Chao1 estimator, and Recon v2.1 estimates of unobserved clonotypes. OLGA was used to compute generation probabilities for all TCRbeta clonotypes that the gDNA method yielded from a few donors. TCRdb retrieved this table from immuneACCESS and kept in-frame rearrangements only. Not all clones are present; in checked studies, unresolved V genes account for under half, and no reason is known for the remainder. V, J and clone size are taken as reported in that table, and D and trimming were inferred from the DNA itself. The sample data list 1,500,000 or so clones, and approximately 98.5% of these were observed just once. The ten top clones hold over 0.3% of the sample.

The receptor was derived from a man under 40 in good health. Recombination linked TRBV2 to TRBJ2-3; 7 bases in the middle match TRBD2. The specimen sequenced was naive CD4+ T cells sorted from blood. The cell subset or site label of this sample denotes: CD45RA+ positively selected. At the DNA level, the sequence is TGTGCCAGCAGTGGTCGCTTCGGGCTAGCGGGCACAGATACGCAGTATTTT. Protein translation: CASSGRFGLAGTDTQYF.